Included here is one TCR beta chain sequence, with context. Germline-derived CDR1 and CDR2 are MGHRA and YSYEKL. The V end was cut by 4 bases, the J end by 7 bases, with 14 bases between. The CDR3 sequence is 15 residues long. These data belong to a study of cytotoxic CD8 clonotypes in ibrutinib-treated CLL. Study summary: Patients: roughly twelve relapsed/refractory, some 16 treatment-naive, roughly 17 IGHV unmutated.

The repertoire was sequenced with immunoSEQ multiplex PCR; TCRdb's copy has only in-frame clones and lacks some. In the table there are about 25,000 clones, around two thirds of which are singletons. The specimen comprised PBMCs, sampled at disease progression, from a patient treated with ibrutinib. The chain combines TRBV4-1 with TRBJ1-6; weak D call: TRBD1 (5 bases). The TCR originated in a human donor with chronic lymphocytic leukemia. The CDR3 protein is CASSPRGVGNSPLHF. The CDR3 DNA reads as TGCGCCAGCAGCCCGCGGGGCGTCGGAAATTCACCCCTCCACTTT.